The clone carrying this TCR beta chain came up a few times. Its antigen remains unknown. Per the germline V gene, CDR1 is SQVTM and CDR2 is ANQGSEA. CDR3 length: 12 amino acids. This specimen comes from a study of cytotoxic CD8 clonotypes in ibrutinib-treated CLL. Study overall: In all, 10 to 11 patients were relapsed/refractory, about 15 were treatment-naive and 17 to 18 were IGHV unmutated. General study results and limits: The clonality rise at ibrutinib response reflected private clonotype expansion.

The method was immunoSEQ multiplex PCR; TCRdb's version includes in-frame clones alone and lacks a portion of them. The sample yields more than 15,000 clones, over 70% seen once. This clonotype was obtained from a human donor with chronic lymphocytic leukemia. Sequenced here: PBMCs, sampled before ibrutinib treatment. The genes are TRBV29-1 and TRBJ2-5; D is possibly TRBD1 or TRBD2 (5 bases each). CDR3 bases: TGCACCGGGGCGAATCCAAAAGAGACCCAGTACTTC. As protein: CTGANPKETQYF.